The clone carrying this TCR beta chain was observed a few times. The target antigen is unknown. TCRdb passed the RT-PCR reads through MiXCR, listing each CDR3 protein once. The sample has around 530,000 distinct CDR3 sequences, approximately 10% seen once; the top ten hold 10%. This specimen comes from a study of response to subunit inactivated influenza vaccine. Study-level results: There was a suggestion from the authors that each seasonal influenza vaccination recruits few new T cells.

The sequence came from a man aged 45-65 years who received an inactivated influenza vaccine. The source was PBMCs from blood, collected on the day of vaccination.

The CDR3 DNA is TGTGCCAGCAGTTTTGGGGCCCAGAGCTACACCTTC. It encodes CASSFGAQSYTF. The rearrangement uses TRBV12-3 or TRBV12-4 and TRBJ1-2; D is possibly TRBD1 (5 bases). This CDR3 is built from 12 residues. V was pared by 3 bases and J by 9 bases, with 11 bases between.